One and the same sample provided the 28 T cell receptor beta chains below, sequenced in a study of T-cell memory formation after mild COVID-19. TCRdb fed the 5' RACE reads into MiXCR, producing one record per CDR3 protein. The table lists tens of thousands of distinct CDR3 sequences, around 17% of them singletons, with 25% to 35% in the top ten. The sequenced material came from PBMCs or a T cell subset sorted from them (not recorded which). These TCRs come from an adult woman who had mild COVID-19 (a few samples of this study predate the infection). Cell type and time point are not known.

The chain uses TRBV20-1 and TRBJ2-7; tentative D call: TRBD1 (6 bases). The assigned J gene may be wrong: the sequence end matches TRBJ2-5 better. This CDR3 has 13 residues. CDR1 and CDR2 from the germline V gene are DFQATT and SNEGSKA (reference sequence). CDR3 coding DNA: TGCAGTGCTCCAGACAGGTTACAAGAGACCCAGTACTTC. Translating gives CSAPDRLQETQYF.

V is TRBV27 and J is TRBJ1-2; D possibly corresponds to TRBD1 (6 bases). CDR1 MNHEY and CDR2 SMNVEV come from the germline V gene (reference sequence). The CDR3 is made up of 14 amino acids. V was shortened by 10 bases and J by 5 bases, with 20 bases between the two germline ends. The DNA of the CDR3 is TGTGCCACCAGGACAGCCAACCGGTGGTATGGCTACACCTTC. It encodes CATRTANRWYGYTF.

The chain recombines TRBV7-9 with TRBJ2-3; tentatively, D is TRBD2 (6 bases). Germline lookup yields CDR1 SEHNR and CDR2 FQNEAQ (reference sequence). CDR3 length: 16 amino acids. Trimming removed 4 bases at V and 2 bases at J, with 16 bases between. The CDR3 DNA reads as TGTGCCAGCAGCTCGAGCCTCGGGGGAGTCACAGATACGCAGTATTTT. This codes for CASSSSLGGVTDTQYF.

This clonotype was seen a handful of times. The chain employs TRBV29-1 and TRBJ2-7; D is perhaps TRBD1 or TRBD2 (5 bases each). Germline V gene sequence: CDR1 SQVTM, CDR2 ANQGSEA. The CDR3 loop spans 15 amino acids. Trimming took 6 bases from V and 2 from J, leaving 20 bases between them. The CDR3 spells CSVCSQGVETYEQYF. The DNA for the CDR3 is TGCAGCGTCTGTAGTCAGGGAGTCGAAACCTACGAGCAGTACTTC.

This clonotype was picked up many times. The chain has TRBV4-3 and TRBJ2-1; 8 bases agree with TRBD1. The CDR3 is 16 amino acids. Germline lookup yields CDR1 LGHNA and CDR2 YSLEER. After removal of 0 bases from V and 4 bases from J, the junction contained 5 bases not matched to a gene. CDR3 nucleotide sequence: TGCGCCAGCAGCCAAGACAGGGGGCTACCTTACAATGAGCAGTTCTTC. Protein: CASSQDRGLPYNEQFF.

This chain connects TRBV27 to TRBJ1-5; unclear D gene. This CDR3 has 12 residues. CDR1 and CDR2 from the germline V gene are MNHEY and SMNVEV (reference sequence). V was cut by 5 bases and J by 7 bases, with 9 bases left in between. The chain's CDR3 is CASSTTRQPQHF. The CDR3 nucleotides are TGTGCCAGCAGTACGACCCGGCAGCCCCAGCATTTT.

This clonotype was counted a few times. V and J are TRBV20-1 and TRBJ2-1, with 9 bases matching TRBD2. Per the germline V gene, CDR1 is DFQATT and CDR2 is SNEGSKA (reference sequence). This CDR3 region has 16 residues. The V segment lost 0 bases and the J segment 7 bases; nucleotides outside the gene matches: 10. The CDR3: CSARDFAGGPRNEQFF. DNA for the CDR3: TGCAGTGCTAGAGATTTTGCGGGAGGGCCAAGAAATGAGCAGTTCTTC.

This clonotype was seen a few times. This chain joins TRBV7-6 and TRBJ2-1; weak D call: TRBD1 (6 bases). Germline V gene sequence: CDR1 SGHVS, CDR2 FNYEAQ. The CDR3 loop spans 14 amino acids. V gave up 1 base and J gave up 4 bases, with 8 bases separating them. DNA of the CDR3: TGTGCCAGCAGCTTAGAGCAGGGGTACAATGAGCAGTTCTTC. This gives the protein CASSLEQGYNEQFF.

Ten or more counts support this clonotype. This chain joins TRBV28 and TRBJ2-2, with 9 bases matching TRBD1. Looked up from germline, CDR1 is MDHEN and CDR2 is SYDVKM. CDR3 length equals 17 residues. The ends lost 5 bases at V and 1 base at J; junction bases unmatched: 8. This CDR3 is CASSHRGTGWNTGELFF. The CDR3 nucleotides read TGTGCCAGCAGTCACCGGGGGACAGGGTGGAACACCGGGGAGCTGTTTTTT.

The rearrangement uses TRBV7-8 and TRBJ2-2; D tentatively reads TRBD1 or TRBD2 (5 bases each). The CDR3 consists of 14 residues. Trimming pared 5 bases from V and 4 bases from J, leaving 11 bases between. CDR1 and CDR2 from the germline V gene are SGHVS and FQNEAQ. CDR3 in DNA: TGTGCCAGCAGCCCGACGGGACCCACCGGGGAGCTGTTTTTT. It specifies CASSPTGPTGELFF.

V and J are TRBV4-2 and TRBJ2-7; TRBD1 is a possible D gene (7 bases). Germline V gene lookup returns CDR1 LGHNA and CDR2 YNFKEQ. This CDR3 has 15 residues. The V end lost 5 bases, the J end lost 0 bases, and 14 bases lay between the germline ends. The CDR3 coding sequence is TGTGCCAGCAGCTCCCACAGGGGACTCTCCTACGAGCAGTACTTC. This encodes CASSSHRGLSYEQYF.

The chain couples TRBV2 to TRBJ1-3; D is ambiguous. Deletions cut 11 bases from V and 4 bases from J, with 12 bases between. The germline CDR1 and CDR2 sequences are SNHLY and FYNNEI. This CDR3 spans 12 amino acids. As DNA, the CDR3 is TGTGCCTTTAGACGGAGGGGAAACACCATATATTTT. It specifies CAFRRRGNTIYF.

This clonotype occurred a few times. The CDR3 sequence: CSARVPRDRGPNTEAFF. The DNA for the CDR3 is TGCAGTGCTAGAGTCCCCCGGGACAGGGGGCCTAACACTGAAGCTTTCTTT. The J gene is TRBJ1-1, the V gene TRBV20-1; 12 bases align to TRBD1. The V gene end was trimmed by 1 base and the J gene end by 2 bases; junction bases not matched to a gene: 8. The CDR3 totals 17 residues. Germline V gene data show CDR1 as DFQATT and CDR2 as SNEGSKA (reference sequence).

This clonotype turned up a few times. This chain joins TRBV4-3 and TRBJ1-1; unclear D gene. CDR1 is LGHNA, CDR2 YSLEER, per germline. CDR3 length: 13 amino acids. V was trimmed by 3 bases and J by 4 bases, leaving 9 bases between them. CDR3 sequence reads: CASSQELGTEAFF. The CDR3 coding sequence is TGCGCCAGCAGCCAGGAACTGGGCACTGAAGCTTTCTTT.

The V call is TRBV24-1, the J call TRBJ2-1, with 7 bases identical to TRBD1. CDR1 and CDR2 from the germline V gene are KGHDR and SFDVKD. The CDR3 has 14 residues. V gave up 3 bases and J gave up 8 bases; unmatched junction bases: 6. As DNA, the CDR3 is TGTGCCACCAGTGATCCCGGGACAGTTGATGAGCAGTTCTTC. This encodes CATSDPGTVDEQFF.

This clonotype has more than one count but fewer than ten. The chain has TRBV27 and TRBJ2-7, with no clear D. V was cut by 5 bases and J by 3 bases, with 11 bases left in between. CDR1 is MNHEY, CDR2 SMNVEV, per germline (reference sequence). The CDR3 is 13 residues long. The CDR3: CASSPLHDYEQYF. Written as DNA, the CDR3 is TGTGCCAGCAGTCCACTACACGACTACGAGCAGTACTTC.

This chain connects TRBV6-2 or TRBV6-3 to TRBJ2-3; 7 nucleotides align to TRBD2. This CDR3 has 14 residues. Germline CDR1 and CDR2: MNHEY and SVGEGT. Germline trimming cut 5 bases from V and 2 bases from J; bases unmatched to any gene: 4. CDR3 sequence (DNA): TGTGCCAGCAGTCAGGCGGGAGTCACAGATACGCAGTATTTT. It specifies CASSQAGVTDTQYF.

The V gene is TRBV10-3, the J gene TRBJ1-5; a weak D match, TRBD1 (6 bases). CDR1 and CDR2 (germline): ENHRY, SYGVKD. V dropped 2 bases and J dropped 9 bases, with 17 bases sitting between them. CDR3 length equals 15 residues. The DNA for the CDR3 is TGTGCCATCAGTGAGCCGGGACACAGGGTTGCGCCCCAGCATTTT. Translation: CAISEPGHRVAPQHF.

The V call is TRBV5-6, the J call TRBJ2-7, with a weak D call TRBD2 (6 bases). This CDR3 spans 14 amino acids. The germline V gene has CDR1 SGHDT and CDR2 YYEEEE. Trimming pared 4 bases from V and 6 bases from J, leaving 17 bases between. The CDR3 coding sequence is TGTGCCAGCAGCCCCTCCACCGGGACTCTCGAGCAGTACTTC. Its translation is CASSPSTGTLEQYF. The full variable domain, completed using reference TRBV5-6 and TRBJ2-7, is DAGVTQSPTHLIKTRGQQVTLRCSPKSGHDTVSWYQQALGQGPQFIFQYYEEEERQRGNFPDRFSGHQFPNYSSELNVNALLLGDSALYLCASSPSTGTLEQYFGPGTRLTVT.

This clonotype turned up a few times. This chain uses TRBV12-3 or TRBV12-4 with TRBJ2-1; D is uncertain. The CDR3 is 14 residues long. Trimming took 6 bases from V and 7 from J, leaving 16 bases between them. The CDR3 bases are TGTGCCAGCAGCTTATCGACACATGGGAATGAGCAGTTCTTC. Translation gives CASSLSTHGNEQFF.

V and J are TRBV20-1 and TRBJ1-3, with a weak D call TRBD1 (6 bases). Deletions cut 6 bases from V and 0 bases from J, with 12 bases between. The germline V gene encodes CDR1 DFQATT and CDR2 SNEGSKA (reference sequence). This CDR3 region has 14 residues. The CDR3 spells CSATETGSGNTIYF. The CDR3 bases are TGCAGTGCGACCGAGACAGGCTCTGGAAACACCATATATTTT.

The table lists this clonotype with a few counts. The chain couples TRBV30 to TRBJ2-7; 12 nucleotides line up with TRBD2. This CDR3 comprises 15 residues. Per germline, CDR1 GTSNPN and CDR2 SVGIG (reference sequence). V shed 5 bases and J 0 bases; nucleotides not matched to a gene: 5. The CDR3 DNA sequence: TGTGCCTGGGGGGGGACTAGCGGGCGCTCCTACGAGCAGTACTTC. This sequence encodes CAWGGTSGRSYEQYF.

This clonotype was recorded a few times. V gene TRBV7-8 combines with J gene TRBJ2-1; TRBD1 agrees at 8 bases. The CDR3 contains 16 residues. Germline V gene lookup returns CDR1 SGHVS and CDR2 FQNEAQ. Germline trimming cut 7 bases from V and 8 bases from J; bases unmatched to any gene: 16. DNA for the CDR3: TGTGCCAGCAACCCCTTGGTGGGCAGGGGGCGAGATGAGCAGTTCTTC. This codes for CASNPLVGRGRDEQFF.

This clonotype was detected a few times. The chain is built from TRBV4-1 and TRBJ2-1; D is perhaps TRBD2 (6 bases). Trimming removed 4 bases from V and 4 bases from J, with 20 bases in between. The CDR3 sequence is 17 residues long. Germline CDR1 reads MGHRA; CDR2 reads YSYEKL. Written as DNA, the CDR3 is TGCGCCAGCAGCCTCAGAGGTTGGTGGGGGGAGTACAATGAGCAGTTCTTC. Translation: CASSLRGWWGEYNEQFF.

This chain uses TRBV7-3 with TRBJ2-3; TRBD2 matches at 9 bases. V was clipped by 2 bases and J by 2 bases; unmatched bases: 11. The CDR3 is made up of 18 amino acids. Germline assignment: CDR1 SGHTA and CDR2 FQGTGA. CDR3 DNA sequence: TGTGCCAGCAGCTTACAAGCGGGAGGAACCTCTATCACAGATACGCAGTATTTT. It encodes CASSLQAGGTSITDTQYF.

In its sample, this clonotype was seen many times. V is TRBV29-1 and J is TRBJ2-1, with TRBD1 matching over 7 bases. The J segment lost 7 bases and the V segment lost 6 bases, leaving 9 bases of the junction unmatched. Germline loops: CDR1 SQVTM, CDR2 ANQGSEA. The CDR3 length is 13 residues. CDR3 coding DNA: TGCAGCGTCGGGACAGCGCAGGGGAATGAGCAGTTCTTC. It specifies CSVGTAQGNEQFF.

Ten or more counts support this clonotype. The rearrangement links TRBV4-3 to TRBJ2-2, with D possibly TRBD1 on 5 matching bases. Trimming removed 0 bases at V and 6 bases at J, with 17 bases between. From germline, CDR1 is LGHNA and CDR2 YSLEER. CDR3 length: 17 residues. The CDR3 coding sequence is TGCGCCAGCAGCCAAGAAATTCGGGCATGGGGCCCCGGGGAGCTGTTTTTT. Its protein product is CASSQEIRAWGPGELFF.

The chain links TRBV7-8 to TRBJ1-5, with no clear D. CDR3 length equals 14 residues. The V gene's germline CDR1 is SGHVS and CDR2 FQNEAQ. The V gene lost 1 base and the J gene lost 4 bases, with 8 bases spanning the gap. The CDR3 region has the DNA TGTGCCAGCAGCTTAGGGGAGTGGAATCAGCCCCAGCATTTT. It is translated as CASSLGEWNQPQHF.